The next 25 T cell receptor beta chains were all read from a single sample in a study of cytomegalovirus exposure and HLA in healthy donors. 60 Vbeta and 13 Jbeta primers were used in PCR. Here immunoSEQ multiplex PCR was the method, and the copy in TCRdb shows in-frame clones only, minus some. The table shows 180,000 or so clones, with roughly four fifths occurring only once. Sequencing was carried out using PBMCs. The receptors come from a female donor in good health and CMV-seronegative.

This clone was seen a few times. This chain links TRBV6-1 with TRBJ1-1; D gene uncertain. CDR3 length: 13 amino acids. Germline V gene data show CDR1 as MNHNS and CDR2 as SASEGT. The V gene lost 6 bases and the J gene lost 0 bases, with 8 bases spanning the gap. In nucleotides, the CDR3 is TGTGCCAGCAGGCCTCACTTGAACACTGAAGCTTTCTTT. Amino acid sequence: CASRPHLNTEAFF.

This clone has only one observation. V and J are TRBV18 and TRBJ2-7; 8 bases agree with TRBD2. The ends lost 8 bases at V and 3 bases at J; junction bases unmatched: 9. The CDR3 covers 14 residues. Germline-derived CDR1 and CDR2 are KGHSH and LQKENI. The CDR3 is CASTPGAGVYEQYF. The CDR3, as DNA: TGTGCCAGCACCCCGGGAGCGGGGGTCTACGAGCAGTACTTC.

About this clone: It is unclear where the CDR3 begins or ends on the DNA, so no DNA is shown, and the CDR3 is as TCRdb lists it. The V call is TRBV28, the J call TRBJ2-3; TRBD2 reflects the table's D call only, with no check against the DNA. The CDR3 length equals 16 residues, ends included. CDR1 MDHEN and CDR2 SYDVKM come from the germline V gene. This CDR3 is CASSSEGTTPSGAQYF.

V usage is TRBV7-9 and J usage is TRBJ2-7; 9 bases are a match to TRBD1. The CDR3 extends over 12 amino acids. The V gene's germline CDR1 is SEHNR and CDR2 FQNEAQ (reference sequence). Losses at the gene ends were 5 bases for V and 9 bases for J; bases not matched to a gene: 5. CDR3 in amino acids: CASSQQGAGQYF. The CDR3 nucleotides are TGTGCCAGCAGCCAACAGGGGGCAGGGCAGTACTTC.

The gene calls are TRBV7-2 and TRBJ2-2; 10 nucleotides align to TRBD1. Per the germline V gene, CDR1 is SGHTA and CDR2 is FQGNSA. This CDR3 is built from 16 residues. V shed 5 bases, J shed 4 bases, and the junction held 7 bases outside the gene matches. The CDR3 region is CASSETGGHSTGELFF. The CDR3 DNA follows: TGTGCCAGCAGCGAGACAGGGGGCCACAGCACCGGGGAGCTGTTTTTT.

V and J are TRBV5-1 and TRBJ2-2, with 7 bases identical to TRBD2. The CDR3 consists of 15 residues. CDR1 and CDR2 (germline): SGHRS, YFSETQ. J gave up 4 bases and V 4 bases, and 7 bases lay outside the gene matches. The CDR3 DNA is TGCGCCAGCAGCCGACTAGCAAGCAGCACCGGGGAGCTGTTTTTT. Translation: CASSRLASSTGELFF.

This chain links TRBV5-4 with TRBJ2-2, with 11 bases lining up with TRBD1. Germline V gene sequence: CDR1 SGHNT, CDR2 YYREEE (reference sequence). The V gene end was trimmed by 3 bases and the J gene end by 2 bases; junction bases not matched to a gene: 6. The CDR3 has 17 residues. The CDR3 nucleotides read TGTGCCAGCAGCTCCCGGACAGGGGGCTTCAACACCGGGGAGCTGTTTTTT. Translating gives CASSSRTGGFNTGELFF.

The rearrangement links TRBV11-2 to TRBJ2-5; TRBD2 matches 12 bases. The V and J ends lost 3 bases and 7 bases, in that order; junction bases with no gene match: 3. CDR3 length equals 14 residues. The germline V gene encodes CDR1 SGHAT and CDR2 FQNNGV. The CDR3 here is CASSLTSGGGTQYF. In DNA form, the CDR3 reads TGTGCCAGCAGCTTGACTAGCGGGGGAGGGACCCAGTACTTC.

CDR3 DNA sequence: TGTGCCAGCGCCCTACTCCCAAGCGAGCAGTACTTC. It translates to CASALLPSEQYF. The V call is TRBV21-1, the J call TRBJ2-7; TRBD2 was called by the table and not checked on the DNA. TRBV21-1 is shown as a pseudogene. The CDR3 sequence is 12 residues long.

The V and J genes are TRBV7-3 and TRBJ2-5, with TRBD1 matching over 10 bases. This CDR3 contains 16 residues. Per the germline V gene, CDR1 is SGHTA and CDR2 is FQGTGA. The trim removed 2 bases at V and 4 bases at J, leaving 7 bases unmatched. As DNA, the CDR3 is TGTGCCAGCAGCTTACTAGGGGGGACAGGGGTAGAGACCCAGTACTTC. The encoded protein is CASSLLGGTGVETQYF.

Worth noting for this clone: Germline and junction disagree at one end, which may indicate a read error. This sequence joins TRBV7-9 and TRBJ1-1; the D gene is possibly TRBD1 (5 bases). This CDR3 is built from 13 residues. CDR1 is SEHNR and CDR2 is FQNEAQ in the germline V gene (reference sequence). The CDR3 sequence is CSSSADSGVGAFF. In DNA, the CDR3 is TGTTCCAGCAGCGCCGACTCGGGGGTAGGAGCTTTCTTT.

The chain has TRBV2 and TRBJ2-3; 7 bases are shared with TRBD1. The CDR3 is made up of 14 amino acids. Trimming at V came to 8 bases and at J to 1 base, leaving 6 bases not matched to a gene. The V gene's germline CDR1 is SNHLY and CDR2 FYNNEI. CDR3 region: CASGRGLRTDTQYF. As DNA, the CDR3 is TGTGCCAGCGGTAGGGGGCTGCGCACAGATACGCAGTATTTT.

The chain uses TRBV28 and TRBJ2-6; D is ambiguous. Trimming took 2 bases from V and 2 from J, leaving 7 bases between them. The CDR3 length is 15 residues. From germline, CDR1 is MDHEN and CDR2 SYDVKM. This chain's CDR3 is CASSLIQTGANVLTF. The CDR3, as DNA: TGTGCCAGCAGTTTAATCCAAACTGGGGCCAACGTCCTGACTTTC.

This rearrangement joins TRBV7-9 to TRBJ2-7; D might be TRBD1 (6 bases). The CDR3 sequence is 14 residues long. CDR1 and CDR2 (germline): SEHNR, FQNEAQ (reference sequence). The V end lost 4 bases, the J end lost 5 bases, and 15 bases lay between the germline ends. The CDR3 region has the DNA TGTGCCAGCAGCTCAGACAGGTTCATCGACGAGCAGTACTTC. It is translated as CASSSDRFIDEQYF.

V and J are TRBV6-1 and TRBJ2-1; a possible D gene is TRBD1 (5 bases). CDR1 is MNHNS and CDR2 is SASEGT in the germline V gene. The length of the CDR3 is 13 residues. V was trimmed by 7 bases and J by 8 bases, leaving 15 bases between them. CDR3 DNA sequence: TGTGCCAGCAAGGGGCTACTCAAAGATGAGCAGTTCTTC. Protein: CASKGLLKDEQFF.

The chain carries TRBV19 and TRBJ1-5, with a possible D match to TRBD1 (5 bases). CDR1 and CDR2 (germline): LNHDA, SQIVND (reference sequence). CDR3 size: 11 residues. V shed 5 bases and J shed 9 bases, with 8 bases lying between them. CDR3 protein: CASSPGGPQHF. The CDR3 DNA is TGTGCCAGTAGTCCCGGGGGGCCCCAGCATTTT.

The rearrangement uses TRBV19 and TRBJ2-1; TRBD2 matches at 7 bases. CDR1 and CDR2 (germline): LNHDA, SQIVND (reference sequence). The CDR3 is 15 residues long. The junction had 5 bases not matched to a gene; V was cut back by 1 base and J by 5 bases. The CDR3, as DNA: TGTGCCAGTAGTATAGTCGGGGGGTACGACAATGAGCAGTTCTTC. Residues: CASSIVGGYDNEQFF.

The rearrangement joins TRBV19 to TRBJ2-4, with TRBD1 as a possible D gene (5 bases). The CDR3 sequence is 14 residues long. The ends were cut back, 5 bases at V and 9 bases at J, with 17 bases in the middle. Germline CDR1 LNHDA, CDR2 SQIVND (reference sequence). The CDR3 loop reads CASSDGRAMAIQYF. CDR3 in DNA: TGTGCCAGTAGTGACGGCAGGGCCATGGCCATTCAGTACTTC.

This chain joins TRBV5-1 and TRBJ2-5; a possible D gene is TRBD1 (5 bases). This CDR3 is built from 16 residues. Germline V CDR1 and CDR2: SGHRS, YFSETQ. Trimming took 4 bases from V and 5 from J, leaving 21 bases between them. Here the CDR3 DNA reads TGCGCCAGCAGCCAAGCAAGGGGTTCAGCAATTGAGACCCAGTACTTC. Its translation: CASSQARGSAIETQYF.

There are a few counts of this clone. CDR3 coding DNA: TGTGCCATCAGTGACCGGGACAGAAACGCACAAGAGACCCAGTACTTC. Its translation: CAISDRDRNAQETQYF. The gene calls are TRBV10-3 and TRBJ2-5; 7 bases are a match to TRBD1. The germline gives CDR1 ENHRY, CDR2 SYGVKD. The trim removed 3 bases at V and 2 bases at J, leaving 9 bases unmatched. The CDR3 contains 16 residues.

The chain has TRBV5-1 and TRBJ1-4; possibly TRBD1 for D (5 bases). CDR1 is SGHRS and CDR2 is YFSETQ in the germline V gene. V lost 2 bases to trimming and J lost 4 bases, with 12 bases between them. The CDR3 length is 15 residues. Here the CDR3 reads CASSLSRGLNEKLFF. CDR3 DNA: TGCGCCAGCAGCTTAAGTAGGGGACTTAATGAAAAACTGTTTTTT.

This clone was observed a few times. CDR3 region: CASSYQTGWGTDTQYF. The CDR3 coding sequence is TGTGCCAGCAGTTACCAGACAGGGTGGGGCACAGATACGCAGTATTTT. The rearrangement joins TRBV6-5 to TRBJ2-3; 7 bases are shared with TRBD1. CDR1 MNHEY and CDR2 SVGAGI come from the germline V gene. CDR3 size: 16 residues. Trimming removed 2 bases from V and 1 base from J; junction bases left unmatched: 6.

With regard to this clone: At one of its ends the junction is not consistent with the germline gene, which may arise from a read error. The chain has TRBV30 and TRBJ2-4; 8 nucleotides align to TRBD1. Germline CDR1 reads GTSNPN; CDR2 reads SVGIG (reference sequence). The CDR3 has 13 residues. In nucleotides, the CDR3 is TGTGCCTGTGCGACAGGGGCTAAAAACAGTCAGTACTTC. Its translation: CACATGAKNSQYF.

The chain employs TRBV2 and TRBJ1-6; TRBD1 agrees at 9 bases. From germline, CDR1 is SNHLY and CDR2 FYNNEI. The CDR3 spans 16 residues. J was trimmed by 10 bases and V by 10 bases; bases with no gene match: 17. CDR3 sequence reads: CAKSYSGGGTGSPLHF. CDR3 DNA: TGTGCCAAGAGCTATTCCGGCGGGGGGACAGGGTCACCCCTCCACTTT.

V and J are TRBV5-1 and TRBJ2-7; no definite D call. CDR3 length: 14 residues. Germline CDR1 is SGHRS and CDR2 is YFSETQ. Trimming took off 1 base at V and 0 bases at J, with 8 bases between the two ends. DNA for the CDR3: TGCGCCAGCAGCTTGACAGTTTCCTCCTACGAGCAGTACTTC. Translation gives CASSLTVSSYEQYF.